The sequence of this T cell receptor (beta chain) was determined in a study of blood T cells in healthy people across ages. V lost 0 bases to trimming and J lost 8 bases, with 10 bases between them. From germline, CDR1 is MGHRA and CDR2 YSYEKL. The CDR3 loop spans 14 amino acids. A second PCR, run for about 6 to 11 cycles, used a sample-barcoded 5' primer plus a J-beta primer mix. Using its own MiXCR run on the 5' RACE reads, TCRdb lists one record per CDR3 protein. Here the sample spans around 780,000 distinct CDR3 sequences, under 30% being singletons. The same sample was also studied in work on T cells of mothers and their children.

The sequence derives from a boy aged 5-17 years in good health. V is TRBV4-1 and J is TRBJ1-4, with a weak D call TRBD1 (6 bases). Input material: blood. In nucleotides, the CDR3 is TGCGCCAGCAGCCAAGAACAGGGTTACGAAAAACTGTTTTTT. Protein product: CASSQEQGYEKLFF.